This T cell receptor (beta chain) was retrieved from a study of cytomegalovirus exposure and HLA in healthy donors. Sequencing used immunoSEQ multiplex PCR; TCRdb keeps in-frame clones, though not all of them. The table includes roughly 80,000 clones, 94% detected once. This CDR3 contains 15 residues. With 2 bases removed from V and 10 bases from J, the gap between germline ends came to 18 bases. Germline V lookup: CDR1 SGHVS, CDR2 FNYEAQ. The receptor was isolated from a woman younger than 30 in good health and CMV-seronegative. The chain is built from TRBV7-6 and TRBJ2-1, with D unresolved. The source material was PBMCs. CDR3 coding DNA: TGTGCCAGCAGCTTATCCCCTACCCCCTCGGTGGAGCAGTTCTTC. Encoded protein: CASSLSPTPSVEQFF.